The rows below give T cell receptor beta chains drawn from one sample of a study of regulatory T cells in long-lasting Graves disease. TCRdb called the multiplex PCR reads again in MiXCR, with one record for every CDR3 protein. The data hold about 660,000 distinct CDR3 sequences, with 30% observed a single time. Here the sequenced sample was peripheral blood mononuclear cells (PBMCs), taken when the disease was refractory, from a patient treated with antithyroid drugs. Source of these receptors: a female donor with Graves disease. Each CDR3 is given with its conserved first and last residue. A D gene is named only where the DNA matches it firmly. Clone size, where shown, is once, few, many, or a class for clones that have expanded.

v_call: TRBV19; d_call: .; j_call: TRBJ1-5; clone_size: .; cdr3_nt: TGTGCCAGTAGTATAAGGGCCTTTGACCGACATTTT; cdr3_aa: CASSIRAFDRHF
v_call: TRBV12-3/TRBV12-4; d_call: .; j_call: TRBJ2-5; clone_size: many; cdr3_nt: TGTGCCAGCAAGGGGTTGACCCAGTACTTC; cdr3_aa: CASKGLTQYF
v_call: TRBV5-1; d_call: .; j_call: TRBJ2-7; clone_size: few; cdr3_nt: TGCGCCAGCAGACCCTTCAGGAGCTCCTACGAGCAGTACTTC; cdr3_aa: CASRPFRSSYEQYF
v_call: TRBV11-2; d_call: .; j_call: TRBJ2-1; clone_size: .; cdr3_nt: TGTGCCAGCAGCGGCCGGGTTACCAATGAGCAGTTCTTC; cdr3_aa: CASSGRVTNEQFF
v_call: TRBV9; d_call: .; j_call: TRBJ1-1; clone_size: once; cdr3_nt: TGTGCCAGCAGCGTAGCAGGTCAGGGTCGAACTGAAGCTTTCTTT; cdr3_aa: CASSVAGQGRTEAFF
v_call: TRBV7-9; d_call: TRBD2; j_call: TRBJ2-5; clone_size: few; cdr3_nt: TGTGCCAGCAGACGTCGGGGGGGCTTGATCGTGGAGACCCAGTACTTC; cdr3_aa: CASRRRGGLIVETQYF
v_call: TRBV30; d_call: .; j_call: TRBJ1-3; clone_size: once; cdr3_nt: TGTGCCTGGAGTGTCGTATCCAACTCTGGAAACACCATATATTTT; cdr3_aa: CAWSVVSNSGNTIYF
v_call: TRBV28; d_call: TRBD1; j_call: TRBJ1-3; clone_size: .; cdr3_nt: TGTGCCAGCAAGGAAGGGGGCGCGTACACCATATATTTT; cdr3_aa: CASKEGGAYTIYF
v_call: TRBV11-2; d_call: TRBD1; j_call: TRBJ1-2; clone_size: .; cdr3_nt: TGTGCCAGCAGTTTTGGCCAGGGGGCGAATGGCTACACCTTC; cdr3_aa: CASSFGQGANGYTF
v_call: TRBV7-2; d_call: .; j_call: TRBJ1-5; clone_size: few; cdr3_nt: TGTGCCAGCAGCTTAGACGGGGGCTTGGAACAGCCCCAGCATTTT; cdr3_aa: CASSLDGGLEQPQHF
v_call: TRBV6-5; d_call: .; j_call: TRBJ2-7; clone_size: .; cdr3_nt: TGTGCCAGCAGTTCCGACCAGCCCAGGGGAGTAATCTACGAGCAGTACTTC; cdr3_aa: CASSSDQPRGVIYEQYF
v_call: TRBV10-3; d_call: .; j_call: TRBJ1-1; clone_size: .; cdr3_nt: TGTGCCATCAGTGATGTTTCTGGGAGGGACACTGAAGCTTTCTTT; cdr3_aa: CAISDVSGRDTEAFF
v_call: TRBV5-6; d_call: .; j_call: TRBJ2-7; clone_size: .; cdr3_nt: TGTGCCAGCAGCTTTTCGGGGGCGTTTGGCGAGCAGTACTTC; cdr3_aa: CASSFSGAFGEQYF
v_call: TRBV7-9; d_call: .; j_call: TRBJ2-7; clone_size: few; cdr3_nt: TGTGCCAGCAGCTTAGCTCCGACAACCTACGAGCAGTACTTC; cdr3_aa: CASSLAPTTYEQYF
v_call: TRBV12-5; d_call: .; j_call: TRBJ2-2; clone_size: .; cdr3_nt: TGTGCTAGTGGTTTGGAGAGGACAGCCAGGTCCGGGGAGCTGTTTTTT; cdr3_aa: CASGLERTARSGELFF
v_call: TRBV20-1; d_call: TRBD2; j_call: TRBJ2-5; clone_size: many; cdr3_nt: TGCAGTGCTGGGCCTCTGTGGAGCGGGAGTTTCGAGACCCAGTACTTC; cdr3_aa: CSAGPLWSGSFETQYF
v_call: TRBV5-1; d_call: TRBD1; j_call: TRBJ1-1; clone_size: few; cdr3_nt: TGCGCCAGCAGCCGCGAGGGGGCGGATACTGAAGCTTTCTTT; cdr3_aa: CASSREGADTEAFF
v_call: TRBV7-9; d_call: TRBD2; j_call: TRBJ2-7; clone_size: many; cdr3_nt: TGTGCCAGCAGCTCACTAGCGGCCTACGAGCAGTACTTC; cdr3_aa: CASSSLAAYEQYF
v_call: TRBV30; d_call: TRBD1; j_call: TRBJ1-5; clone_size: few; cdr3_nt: TGTGCCTGGAGTACGGACAGGCTCAATCAGCCCCAGCATTTT; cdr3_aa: CAWSTDRLNQPQHF
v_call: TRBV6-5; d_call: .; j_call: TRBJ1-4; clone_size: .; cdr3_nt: TGTGCCAGCAGTTACTCGGGGCAGGGGCAGGGTGAAAAACTGTTTTTT; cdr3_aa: CASSYSGQGQGEKLFF
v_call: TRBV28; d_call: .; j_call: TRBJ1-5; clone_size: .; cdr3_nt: TGTGCCAGCAGCTTGGAGACTTCGGGCAATCAGCCCCAGCATTTT; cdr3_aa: CASSLETSGNQPQHF
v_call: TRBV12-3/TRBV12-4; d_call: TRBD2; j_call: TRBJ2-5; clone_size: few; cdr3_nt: TGTGCCAGCAGTTTAGACGGGAGGGCCCGAGGGACCCAGTACTTC; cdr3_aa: CASSLDGRARGTQYF
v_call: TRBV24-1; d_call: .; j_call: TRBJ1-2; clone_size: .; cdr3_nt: TGTGCCACCAGTGACCGGACGTCGGGAGGGCTCGGCTACACCTTC; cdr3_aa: CATSDRTSGGLGYTF
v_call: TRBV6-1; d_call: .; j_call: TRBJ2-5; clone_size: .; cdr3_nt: TGTGCCAGCAGACGGGGCATCCAAGAGACCCAGTACTTC; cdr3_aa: CASRRGIQETQYF
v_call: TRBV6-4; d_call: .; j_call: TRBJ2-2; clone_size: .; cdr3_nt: TGTGCCAGCAGTGAAAGGAGTGCCGGGGAGCTGTTTTTT; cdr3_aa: CASSERSAGELFF
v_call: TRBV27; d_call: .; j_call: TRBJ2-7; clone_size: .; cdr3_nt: TGTGCCACCCGCCTCTGGTCGGGCTCCTACGAGCAGTACTTC; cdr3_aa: CATRLWSGSYEQYF
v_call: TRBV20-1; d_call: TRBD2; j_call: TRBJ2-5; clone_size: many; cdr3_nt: TGCAGTGCTACCCTAGCGGGAGGGGGAGAGACCCAGTACTTC; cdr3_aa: CSATLAGGGETQYF
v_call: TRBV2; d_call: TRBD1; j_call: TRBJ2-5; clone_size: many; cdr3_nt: TGTGCCAGCAGAGGGGGCTCGCAGGTGACCCAGTACTTC; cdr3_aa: CASRGGSQVTQYF
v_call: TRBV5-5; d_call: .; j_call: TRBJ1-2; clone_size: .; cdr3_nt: TGTGCCAGCAGCTTGTCTGGGACAAGTTATGGCTACACCTTC; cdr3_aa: CASSLSGTSYGYTF
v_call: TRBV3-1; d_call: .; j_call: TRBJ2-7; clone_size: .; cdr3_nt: TGTGCCAGCAGCCCTCTCGTAGCGGCATCCTACGAGCAGTACTTC; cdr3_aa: CASSPLVAASYEQYF
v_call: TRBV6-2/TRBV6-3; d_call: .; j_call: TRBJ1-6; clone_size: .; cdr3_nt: TGTGCCAGCAGTTACTCGAGGGGGGGTTCATCACCCCTCCACTTT; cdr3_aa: CASSYSRGGSSPLHF
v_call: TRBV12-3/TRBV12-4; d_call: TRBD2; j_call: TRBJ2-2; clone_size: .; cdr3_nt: TGTGCCAGCAGTTCTCCTAGCGGGTCGACCGGGGAGCTGTTTTTT; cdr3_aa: CASSSPSGSTGELFF
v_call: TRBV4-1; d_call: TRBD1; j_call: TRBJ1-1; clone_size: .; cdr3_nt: TGCGCCAGCAGCCGCGTACTACAGGGGCTGAACACTGAAGCTTTCTTT; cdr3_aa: CASSRVLQGLNTEAFF
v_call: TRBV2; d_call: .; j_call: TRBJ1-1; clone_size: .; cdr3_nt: TGTGCCAGCAGCCCGAAAGACCTAGGGAGACGATTGAACACTGAAGCTTTCTTT; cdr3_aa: CASSPKDLGRRLNTEAFF
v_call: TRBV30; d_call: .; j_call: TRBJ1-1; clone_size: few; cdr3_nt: TGTGCCTGGAGTTTAAGGACAGACACTGAAGCTTTCTTT; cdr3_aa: CAWSLRTDTEAFF
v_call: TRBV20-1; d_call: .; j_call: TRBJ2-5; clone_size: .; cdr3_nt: TGCAGTGCTAGAGTGGCGGGGCAGGAGACCCAGTACTTC; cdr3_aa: CSARVAGQETQYF
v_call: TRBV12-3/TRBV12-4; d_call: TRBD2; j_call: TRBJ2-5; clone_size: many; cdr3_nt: TGTGCCAGCACCCCTCCGCTAGCGGGAGCAGAGACCCAGTACTTC; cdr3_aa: CASTPPLAGAETQYF
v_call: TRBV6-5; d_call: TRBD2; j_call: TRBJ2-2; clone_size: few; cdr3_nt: TGTGCCAGCAGTTACTCGGACGGGAGGAGGACCGGGGAGCTGTTTTTT; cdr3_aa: CASSYSDGRRTGELFF
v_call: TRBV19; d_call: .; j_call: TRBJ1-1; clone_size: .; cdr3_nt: TGTGCCAGTAGTATAGATCTGACAGGTGAAGCTTTCTTT; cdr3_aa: CASSIDLTGEAFF
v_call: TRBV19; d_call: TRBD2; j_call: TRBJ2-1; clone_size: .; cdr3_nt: TGTGCCAGTGCGGGACTAGCGATCAACAATGAGCAGTTCTTC; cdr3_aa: CASAGLAINNEQFF
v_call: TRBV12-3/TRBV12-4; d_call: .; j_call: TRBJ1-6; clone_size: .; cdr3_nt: TGTGCCAGCAGTTTCGGGGCCTCGATGTCCTATAATTCACCCCTCCACTTT; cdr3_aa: CASSFGASMSYNSPLHF
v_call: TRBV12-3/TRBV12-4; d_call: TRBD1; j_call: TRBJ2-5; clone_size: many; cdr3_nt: TGTGCCAGCAGTGCCTTGGGACAGGGTGAAGAGACCCAGTACTTC; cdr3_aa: CASSALGQGEETQYF
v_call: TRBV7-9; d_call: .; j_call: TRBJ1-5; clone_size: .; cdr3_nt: TGTGCCAGCAGTAAGGGGGGGGGACGGCAGCCCCAGCATTTT; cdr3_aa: CASSKGGGRQPQHF
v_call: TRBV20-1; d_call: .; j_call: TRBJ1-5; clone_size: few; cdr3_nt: TGCAGTGCTAGGAGGGGGTTTGAGCCCCAGCATTTT; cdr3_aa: CSARRGFEPQHF
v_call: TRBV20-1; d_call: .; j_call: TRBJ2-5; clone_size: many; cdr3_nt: TGCAGTGCGGGAGTTGGACAAGAGACCCAGTACTTC; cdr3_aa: CSAGVGQETQYF